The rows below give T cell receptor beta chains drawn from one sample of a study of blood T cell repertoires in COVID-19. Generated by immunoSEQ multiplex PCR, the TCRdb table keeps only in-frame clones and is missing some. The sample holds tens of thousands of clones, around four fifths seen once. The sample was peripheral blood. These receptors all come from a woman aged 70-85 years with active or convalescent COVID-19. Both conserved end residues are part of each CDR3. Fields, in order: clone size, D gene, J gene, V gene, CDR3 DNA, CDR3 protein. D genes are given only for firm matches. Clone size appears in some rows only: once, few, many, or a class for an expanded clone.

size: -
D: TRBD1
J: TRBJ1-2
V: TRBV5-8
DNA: TGTGCCAGCGGACAGGGGGCGAACTATGGCTACACCTTC
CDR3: CASGQGANYGYTF

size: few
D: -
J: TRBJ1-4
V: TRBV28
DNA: TGTGCCAGCGCGGGTGGGGGCAGGGTTGAAAAACTGTTTTTT
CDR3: CASAGGGRVEKLFF

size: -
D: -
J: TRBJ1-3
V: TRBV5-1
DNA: TGCGCCAGCAGCTTGGGACAGGTCGGAAACACCATATATTTT
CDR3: CASSLGQVGNTIYF

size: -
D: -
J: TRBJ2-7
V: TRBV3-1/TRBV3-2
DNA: TGTGCCAGCAGCCAATCCGGCAGGGAGCAGTACTTC
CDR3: CASSQSGREQYF

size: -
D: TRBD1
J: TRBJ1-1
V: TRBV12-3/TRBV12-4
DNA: TGTGCCAGCAGTTGGACAGGCCCTGAAGCTTTCTTT
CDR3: CASSWTGPEAFF

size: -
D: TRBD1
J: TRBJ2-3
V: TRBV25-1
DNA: TGTGCCAGCAGCGACGACAGGGGCACAGATACGCAGTATTTT
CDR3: CASSDDRGTDTQYF

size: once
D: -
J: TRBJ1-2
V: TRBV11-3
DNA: TGTGCCAGCAGCTTAGATCACAGGCGCTACTATGGCTACACCTTC
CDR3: CASSLDHRRYYGYTF

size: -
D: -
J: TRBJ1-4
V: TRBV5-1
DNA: TGCGCCAGCAGCGCCGGGACACTTGCAACTAATGAAAAACTGTTTTTT
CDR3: CASSAGTLATNEKLFF

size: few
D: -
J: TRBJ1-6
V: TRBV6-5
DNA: TGTGCCAGCGGGGGCACCTATAATTCACCCCTCCACTTT
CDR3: CASGGTYNSPLHF

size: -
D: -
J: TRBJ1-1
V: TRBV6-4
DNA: TGTGCCAGCAGTGCCAGGGAGGGGGGGAAAACTGAAGCTTTCTTT
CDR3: CASSAREGGKTEAFF

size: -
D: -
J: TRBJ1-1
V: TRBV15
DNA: TGTGCCACCAGCAGACAGGGTTTCACTGAAGCTTTCTTT
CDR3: CATSRQGFTEAFF

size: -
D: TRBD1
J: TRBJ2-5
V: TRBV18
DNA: TGTGCCAGCTCACCTGACAGGGTGCTGGCAGAGACCCAGTACTTC
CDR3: CASSPDRVLAETQYF

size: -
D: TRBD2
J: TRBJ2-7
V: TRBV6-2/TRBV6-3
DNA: TGTGCCAGCAGTTACTCTCGACTAGCGGGTCCCCACGAGCAGTACTTC
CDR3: CASSYSRLAGPHEQYF